The rows below give T cell receptor beta chains drawn from one sample of a study of cytomegalovirus exposure and HLA in healthy donors. TCRdb keeps only in-frame clones here, not all; method: immunoSEQ multiplex PCR. The sample consists of about 190,000 clones, around 79% of them appearing once. Sequencing input: PBMCs. These receptors were taken from a woman under 30 in good health and CMV-seronegative. CDR3s include the opening cysteine and the closing phenylalanine or tryptophan. The D gene is left open where the match is weak. Clone size, where shown, is once, few, many, or a class for clones that have expanded.

TRBV7-2	TRBJ2-7	-	-	TGTGCCAGCAGCTTCCTGCCAGGGGTAATTGCCTACGAGCAGTACTTC	CASSFLPGVIAYEQYF
TRBV15	TRBJ2-7	-	-	TGTGCCACCAGCGGAAACCGGGACAACAGGAAACCTTACGAGCAGTACTTC	CATSGNRDNRKPYEQYF
TRBV28	TRBJ1-2	-	-	TGTGCCAGCAGTTCGTATGACAGCTATGGCTACACCTTC	CASSSYDSYGYTF
TRBV4-1	TRBJ2-5	TRBD1	-	TGCGCCAGCAGCCAGGGGGCCTGGACAGGAGGAGAGACCCAGTACTTC	CASSQGAWTGGETQYF
TRBV25-1	TRBJ2-7	-	few	TGTGCCAGCGGGGGCAGCACAGTGGAGTCCTACGAGCAGTACTTC	CASGGSTVESYEQYF
TRBV9	TRBJ2-7	-	-	TGTGCCAGCAGCGCTCATGGACAGTCCTACGAGCAGTACTTC	CASSAHGQSYEQYF
TRBV27	TRBJ1-5	TRBD1	-	TGTGCCAGCAGTAAAGGGACAGGGTATCAGCCCCAGCATTTT	CASSKGTGYQPQHF
TRBV13	TRBJ2-7	TRBD1	-	TGTGCCAGCAGCTCCCGGGACAGGGACACAACCTACGAGCAGTACTTC	CASSSRDRDTTYEQYF
TRBV23-1	TRBJ2-5	-	few	TGCGCCAGCAACAGCAGAGAGACCCAGTACTTC	CASNSRETQYF
TRBV5-1	TRBJ2-1	TRBD2	-	TGCGCCAGCAGCGCGGATGGGACTAGCGGTGGTGAGCAGTTCTTC	CASSADGTSGGEQFF